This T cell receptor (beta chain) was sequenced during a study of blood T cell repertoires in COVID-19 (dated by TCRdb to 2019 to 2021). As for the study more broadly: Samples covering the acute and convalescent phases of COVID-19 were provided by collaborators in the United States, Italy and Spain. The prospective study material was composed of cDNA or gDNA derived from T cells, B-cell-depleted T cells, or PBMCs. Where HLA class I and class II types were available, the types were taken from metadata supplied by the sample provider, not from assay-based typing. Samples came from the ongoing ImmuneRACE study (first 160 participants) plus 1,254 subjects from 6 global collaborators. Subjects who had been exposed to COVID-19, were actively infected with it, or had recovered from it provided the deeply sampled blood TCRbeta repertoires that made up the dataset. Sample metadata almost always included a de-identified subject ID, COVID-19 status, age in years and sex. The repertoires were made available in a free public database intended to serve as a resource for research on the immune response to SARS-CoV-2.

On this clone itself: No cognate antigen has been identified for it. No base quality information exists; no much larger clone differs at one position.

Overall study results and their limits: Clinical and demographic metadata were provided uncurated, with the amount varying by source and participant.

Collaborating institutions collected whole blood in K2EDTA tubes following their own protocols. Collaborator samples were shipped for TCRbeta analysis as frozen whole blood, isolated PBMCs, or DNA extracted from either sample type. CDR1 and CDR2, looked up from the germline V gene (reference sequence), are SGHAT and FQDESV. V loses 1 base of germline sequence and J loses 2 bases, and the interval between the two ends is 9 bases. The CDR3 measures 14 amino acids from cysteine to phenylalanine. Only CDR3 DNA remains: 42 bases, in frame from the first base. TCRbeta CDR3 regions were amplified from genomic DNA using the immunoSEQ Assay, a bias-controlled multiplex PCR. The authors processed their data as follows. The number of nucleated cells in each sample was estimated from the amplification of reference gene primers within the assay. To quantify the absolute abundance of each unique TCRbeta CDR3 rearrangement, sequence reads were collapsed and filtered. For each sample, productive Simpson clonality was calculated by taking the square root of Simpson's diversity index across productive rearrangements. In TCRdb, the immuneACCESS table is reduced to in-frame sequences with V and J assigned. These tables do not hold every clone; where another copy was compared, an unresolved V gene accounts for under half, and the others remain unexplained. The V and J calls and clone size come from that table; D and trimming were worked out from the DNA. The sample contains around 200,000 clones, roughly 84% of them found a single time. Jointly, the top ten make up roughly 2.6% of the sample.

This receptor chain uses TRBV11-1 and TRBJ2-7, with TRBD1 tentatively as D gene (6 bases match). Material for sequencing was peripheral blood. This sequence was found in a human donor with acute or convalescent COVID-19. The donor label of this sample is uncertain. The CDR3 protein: CASSLEQGAYEQYF. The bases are TGTGCCAGCAGCTTAGAACAGGGCGCCTACGAGCAGTACTTC.